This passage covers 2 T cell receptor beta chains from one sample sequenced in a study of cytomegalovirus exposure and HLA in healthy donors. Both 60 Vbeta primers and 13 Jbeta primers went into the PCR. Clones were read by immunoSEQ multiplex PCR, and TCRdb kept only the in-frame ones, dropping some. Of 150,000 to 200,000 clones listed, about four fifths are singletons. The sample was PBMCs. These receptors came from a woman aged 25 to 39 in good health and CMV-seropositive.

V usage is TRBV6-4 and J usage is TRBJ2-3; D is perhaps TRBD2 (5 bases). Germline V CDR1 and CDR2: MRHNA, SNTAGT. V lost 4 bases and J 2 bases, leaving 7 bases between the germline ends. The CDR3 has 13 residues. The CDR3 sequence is CASSARVTDTQYF. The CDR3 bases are TGTGCCAGCAGTGCGCGGGTCACAGATACGCAGTATTTT.

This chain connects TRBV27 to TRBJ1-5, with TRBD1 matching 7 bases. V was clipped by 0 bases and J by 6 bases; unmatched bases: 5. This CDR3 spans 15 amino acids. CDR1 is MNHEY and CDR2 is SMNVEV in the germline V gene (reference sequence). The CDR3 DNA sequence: TGTGCCAGCAGTTTATCTGGGACAGCGGGTCAGCCCCAGCATTTT. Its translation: CASSLSGTAGQPQHF.